This T cell receptor beta chain comes out of a study of T cell changes during pregnancy in multiple sclerosis. Germline V lookup: CDR1 SQVTM, CDR2 ANQGSEA. V dropped 7 bases and J dropped 3; count of bases not matched to a gene: 5. The CDR3 runs to 13 residues. Repertoires were generated with immunoSEQ multiplex PCR, while TCRdb's copy carries only in-frame clones and drops some. This sample has roughly 28,000 clones, with 85% to 90% found just once. Material: CD4+ T cells from peripheral blood mononuclear cells, obtained in the first trimester of pregnancy. This TCR came from a female donor in good health, enrolled as a control in a pregnancy study. The rearrangement uses TRBV29-1 and TRBJ2-3; 9 positions agree with TRBD2. CDR3 nucleotide sequence: TGCAGCGCTCTGACTAGCGGTACAGATACGCAGTATTTT. Protein sequence: CSALTSGTDTQYF.